What follows is one T cell receptor (beta chain) and its context. This table comes from immunoSEQ multiplex PCR, and its TCRdb copy is limited to in-frame clones, with some not included. The repertoire holds some 200,000 clones, with roughly 82% as singletons. These data originate in a study of blood T cell repertoires in COVID-19. As for the study in general: T cells, B-cell-depleted T cells, or PBMCs provided the cDNA or gDNA that served as material.

Input material: PBMCs or T cells enriched from blood (not recorded which). The clonotype originates from a man between 40 and 49 years old who had recovered from COVID-19.

This chain's CDR3 is CASSKGADTQYF. CDR3 in DNA: TGTGCCAGCAGCAAAGGAGCAGATACGCAGTATTTT. The V call is TRBV21-1, the J call TRBJ2-3; the table's TRBD2 call for D was not verified on the DNA. TRBV21-1 is an annotated pseudogene. The CDR3 has 12 amino acids.